This is a list of T cell receptor beta chains from one sample in a study of cytomegalovirus exposure and HLA in healthy donors. Data came from immunoSEQ multiplex PCR; TCRdb stores just in-frame clones and leaves some out. This table has more than 80,000 clones, about 70% appearing once. Sequences were obtained from PBMCs. Receptor source: a female donor in good health and CMV-seronegative. CDR3s include the opening cysteine and the closing phenylalanine or tryptophan. Each record gives: J gene, clone size, D gene, V gene, CDR3 protein, CDR3 DNA. A D gene is named only where the DNA matches it firmly. Some rows have no size entry. The others give once, few or many, or a class for an expanded clone.

J gene: TRBJ1-1; clone size: -; D gene: TRBD1; V gene: TRBV19; CDR3 protein: CASSPHSGQGAFF; CDR3 DNA: TGTGCCAGTAGTCCCCATTCGGGACAGGGGGCTTTCTTT
J gene: TRBJ2-1; clone size: -; D gene: -; V gene: TRBV7-3; CDR3 protein: CASSLTPGSPSYNEQFF; CDR3 DNA: TGTGCCAGCAGCCTAACACCGGGTTCCCCCTCCTACAATGAGCAGTTCTTC
J gene: TRBJ2-7; clone size: -; D gene: TRBD2; V gene: TRBV18; CDR3 protein: CASSPGAIGTSGRLGFYEQYF; CDR3 DNA: TGTGCCAGCTCACCAGGAGCCATCGGGACTAGCGGGAGACTAGGGTTCTACGAGCAGTACTTC
J gene: TRBJ1-1; clone size: -; D gene: -; V gene: TRBV5-4; CDR3 protein: CASSPWRLNTEAFF; CDR3 DNA: TGTGCCAGCAGCCCCTGGCGGCTGAACACTGAAGCTTTCTTT
J gene: TRBJ2-1; clone size: -; D gene: -; V gene: TRBV27; CDR3 protein: CASTSYGGYNEQFF; CDR3 DNA: TGTGCCAGCACCTCCTATGGCGGCTACAATGAGCAGTTCTTC
J gene: TRBJ2-7; clone size: -; D gene: TRBD2; V gene: TRBV19; CDR3 protein: CASSTESTSGKGEQYF; CDR3 DNA: TGTGCCAGTAGTACCGAGAGTACTAGCGGGAAGGGTGAGCAGTACTTC
J gene: TRBJ1-5; clone size: -; D gene: -; V gene: TRBV28; CDR3 protein: CASSLRENGPQHF; CDR3 DNA: TGTGCCAGCAGTTTGAGGGAGAATGGGCCCCAGCATTTT
J gene: TRBJ1-1; clone size: -; D gene: TRBD1; V gene: TRBV11-2; CDR3 protein: CASSPDRGAFF; CDR3 DNA: TGTGCCAGCAGCCCCGACAGGGGAGCTTTCTTT
J gene: TRBJ2-5; clone size: -; D gene: TRBD1; V gene: TRBV14; CDR3 protein: CASTVGQGIVGETQYF; CDR3 DNA: TGTGCCAGCACCGTAGGACAGGGGATAGTGGGAGAGACCCAGTACTTC
J gene: TRBJ1-2; clone size: -; D gene: -; V gene: TRBV19; CDR3 protein: CASNGQLFGDYGYTF; CDR3 DNA: TGTGCCAGTAACGGACAACTATTCGGAGACTATGGCTACACCTTC
J gene: TRBJ1-5; clone size: -; D gene: -; V gene: TRBV7-8; CDR3 protein: CASSPGSHQPQHF; CDR3 DNA: TGTGCCAGCAGCCCGGGATCACATCAGCCCCAGCATTTT
J gene: TRBJ1-2; clone size: -; D gene: TRBD1; V gene: TRBV5-1; CDR3 protein: CASSRSGGNYGYTF; CDR3 DNA: TGCGCCAGCAGCCGATCAGGGGGCAACTATGGCTACACCTTC
J gene: TRBJ1-3; clone size: -; D gene: -; V gene: TRBV7-9; CDR3 protein: CASSLRGESGGNTIYF; CDR3 DNA: TGTGCCAGCAGCTTAAGAGGTGAATCCGGGGGAAACACCATATATTTT
J gene: TRBJ1-4; clone size: -; D gene: TRBD1; V gene: TRBV28; CDR3 protein: CASSLPLNRGEKLFF; CDR3 DNA: TGTGCCAGCAGTTTACCCCTAAACAGGGGCGAAAAACTGTTTTTT
J gene: TRBJ2-1; clone size: -; D gene: -; V gene: TRBV19; CDR3 protein: CASSISLQGSYNEQFF; CDR3 DNA: TGTGCCAGTAGTATTTCTCTCCAGGGTTCCTACAATGAGCAGTTCTTC
J gene: TRBJ2-5; clone size: once; D gene: TRBD2; V gene: TRBV13; CDR3 protein: CASSLRGGRQETQYF; CDR3 DNA: TGTGCCAGCAGCTTACGCGGGGGACGCCAAGAGACCCAGTACTTC
J gene: TRBJ2-1; clone size: few; D gene: -; V gene: TRBV10-3; CDR3 protein: CAIRLGDNNEQFF; CDR3 DNA: TGTGCCATCAGACTCGGGGACAACAATGAGCAGTTCTTC
J gene: TRBJ2-7; clone size: few; D gene: -; V gene: TRBV6-1; CDR3 protein: CASPPGSSYEQYF; CDR3 DNA: TGTGCCAGCCCTCCGGGGAGCTCCTACGAGCAGTACTTC
J gene: TRBJ2-5; clone size: few; D gene: TRBD2; V gene: TRBV28; CDR3 protein: CASTGTSGPQETQYF; CDR3 DNA: TGTGCCAGCACCGGGACTAGCGGGCCTCAAGAGACCCAGTACTTC
J gene: TRBJ2-3; clone size: once; D gene: -; V gene: TRBV7-3; CDR3 protein: CASSPLGSTQYF; CDR3 DNA: TGTGCCAGCAGCCCGCTTGGGAGTACGCAGTATTTT
J gene: TRBJ1-2; clone size: -; D gene: -; V gene: TRBV2; CDR3 protein: CASSRLGGSYGYTF; CDR3 DNA: TGTGCCAGCAGTCGACTTGGGGGGAGCTATGGCTACACCTTC
J gene: TRBJ2-7; clone size: -; D gene: -; V gene: TRBV7-9; CDR3 protein: CASSILGTSPLFQYF; CDR3 DNA: TGTGCCAGCAGTATCCTGGGGACAAGTCCTCTGTTCCAGTACTTC
J gene: TRBJ2-2; clone size: -; D gene: -; V gene: TRBV9; CDR3 protein: CASSAQTGELFF; CDR3 DNA: TGTGCCAGCAGCGCCCAGACCGGGGAGCTGTTTTTT
J gene: TRBJ2-3; clone size: -; D gene: -; V gene: TRBV7-9; CDR3 protein: CASSLHADTQYF; CDR3 DNA: TGTGCCAGCAGCTTACATGCAGATACGCAGTATTTT
J gene: TRBJ1-1; clone size: few; D gene: -; V gene: TRBV30; CDR3 protein: CACHSGMNTEAFF; CDR3 DNA: TGTGCCTGTCATTCAGGTATGAACACTGAAGCTTTCTTT
J gene: TRBJ2-1; clone size: -; D gene: TRBD2; V gene: TRBV28; CDR3 protein: CASTGLAGYNEQFF; CDR3 DNA: TGTGCCAGCACGGGACTAGCGGGATACAATGAGCAGTTCTTC
J gene: TRBJ1-2; clone size: -; D gene: TRBD1; V gene: TRBV7-9; CDR3 protein: CASRYRDRDYTF; CDR3 DNA: TGTGCCAGCAGATACCGGGACAGGGACTACACCTTC
J gene: TRBJ2-1; clone size: -; D gene: TRBD2; V gene: TRBV7-2; CDR3 protein: CASSLGLAGHNEQFF; CDR3 DNA: TGTGCCAGCAGCTTGGGACTAGCGGGACACAATGAGCAGTTCTTC
J gene: TRBJ2-7; clone size: -; D gene: -; V gene: TRBV5-1; CDR3 protein: CASSLLGHSYEQYF; CDR3 DNA: TGCGCCAGCAGCTTACTAGGGCACTCCTACGAGCAGTACTTC
J gene: TRBJ2-2; clone size: -; D gene: -; V gene: TRBV7-9; CDR3 protein: CASGTRQGPRLANTGELFF; CDR3 DNA: TGTGCCAGCGGGACTCGACAGGGCCCCAGATTAGCGAACACCGGGGAGCTGTTTTTT
J gene: TRBJ2-7; clone size: -; D gene: TRBD2; V gene: TRBV5-5; CDR3 protein: CASTGRAGVPPYEQYF; CDR3 DNA: TGTGCCAGCACCGGGAGGGCGGGAGTCCCCCCCTACGAGCAGTACTTC
J gene: TRBJ2-2; clone size: -; D gene: TRBD1; V gene: TRBV19; CDR3 protein: CASSSPPRGTNTGELFF; CDR3 DNA: TGTGCCAGTAGCTCGCCCCCCAGGGGGACAAACACCGGGGAGCTGTTTTTT
J gene: TRBJ1-1; clone size: -; D gene: TRBD1; V gene: TRBV7-2; CDR3 protein: CASSLGGPDTEAFF; CDR3 DNA: TGTGCCAGCAGCCTAGGGGGCCCCGACACTGAAGCTTTCTTT
J gene: TRBJ1-5; clone size: -; D gene: -; V gene: TRBV28; CDR3 protein: CASRFLESYSNQPQHF; CDR3 DNA: TGTGCCAGCAGGTTTTTGGAGTCGTATAGCAATCAGCCCCAGCATTTT
J gene: TRBJ2-3; clone size: -; D gene: TRBD2; V gene: TRBV5-4; CDR3 protein: CASSPGLAGHTDTQYF; CDR3 DNA: TGTGCCAGCAGCCCTGGACTAGCGGGACACACAGATACGCAGTATTTT
J gene: TRBJ2-1; clone size: once; D gene: -; V gene: TRBV9; CDR3 protein: CASSVDPRPVGANEQFF; CDR3 DNA: TGTGCCAGCAGCGTAGATCCCAGGCCCGTTGGGGCTAATGAGCAGTTCTTC
J gene: TRBJ1-2; clone size: once; D gene: TRBD1; V gene: TRBV5-6; CDR3 protein: CASSLAGGGGYTF; CDR3 DNA: TGTGCCAGCAGCTTGGCAGGGGGAGGCGGCTACACCTTC
J gene: TRBJ2-1; clone size: -; D gene: -; V gene: TRBV5-5; CDR3 protein: CASSGDYGSYNEQFF; CDR3 DNA: TGTGCCAGCAGCGGAGACTACGGCTCCTACAATGAGCAGTTCTTC
J gene: TRBJ1-1; clone size: -; D gene: TRBD1; V gene: TRBV19; CDR3 protein: CASRTGQGMNTEAFF; CDR3 DNA: TGTGCCAGTAGGACCGGACAGGGGATGAACACTGAAGCTTTCTTT
J gene: TRBJ1-1; clone size: -; D gene: -; V gene: TRBV19; CDR3 protein: CASTPEGRVVNTEAFF; CDR3 DNA: TGTGCCAGTACCCCAGAGGGCCGGGTAGTGAACACTGAAGCTTTCTTT
J gene: TRBJ2-7; clone size: -; D gene: -; V gene: TRBV2; CDR3 protein: CASGALRSYEQYF; CDR3 DNA: TGTGCCAGCGGGGCCCTCCGCTCCTACGAGCAGTACTTC
J gene: TRBJ2-7; clone size: few; D gene: TRBD2; V gene: TRBV25-1; CDR3 protein: CASTAQDSGRRGSYEQYF; CDR3 DNA: TGTGCCAGCACCGCTCAGGATAGCGGGAGGAGGGGCTCCTACGAGCAGTACTTC
J gene: TRBJ2-1; clone size: few; D gene: TRBD2; V gene: TRBV14; CDR3 protein: CASGFSGRAGEQFF; CDR3 DNA: TGTGCCAGCGGGTTCTCCGGGAGGGCGGGAGAGCAGTTCTTC
J gene: TRBJ2-5; clone size: many; D gene: TRBD2; V gene: TRBV4-1; CDR3 protein: CASSQGYSGSVETQYF; CDR3 DNA: TGCGCCAGCAGCCAAGGATATAGCGGGAGCGTCGAGACCCAGTACTTC
J gene: TRBJ2-3; clone size: -; D gene: TRBD2; V gene: TRBV15; CDR3 protein: CATSRDTPGGLAGVQDTQYF; CDR3 DNA: TGTGCCACCAGCAGAGATACCCCGGGAGGACTAGCGGGAGTTCAAGATACGCAGTATTTT